This T cell receptor (beta chain) was sequenced in a study of CXCR3-negative and CXCR3-positive naive CD8 T cells. This CDR3 has 12 amino acids. Germline CDR1 SGHTA, CDR2 FQGNSA. Through 5' RACE with UMI labels, the TRB cDNA libraries were prepared. TCRdb reprocessed the 5' RACE reads, with one entry per CDR3 protein and no DNA. In total, the table holds about 120,000 distinct CDR3 sequences. Study-level points and caveats: CXCR3-expressing naive cells carried TRB CDR3s more hydrophobic than those of CXCR3-negative naive cells. Similar TRBV-TRBJ gene usage was seen in naive CXCR3-negative and CXCR3-positive cells, but not in memory cells.

Concerning this clonotype: The antigen is unknown.

The V and J genes are TRBV7-2 and TRBJ2-7. The sequence derives from a human donor in good health. Some clones in this sample may be carry-over from other donors' samples. Sequenced: naive CXCR3+ CD8+ T cells from blood. Subset noted: CD45RO-CCR7+CD27+CD95- naive CD8+ T cells expressing CXCR3 (TNR3+). This CDR3 is CASSLEWSEQYF.